The 7 T cell receptor beta chains presented below share a single source sample, sequenced in a study of glioma-infiltrating T cells after dendritic cell vaccination. TCRdb's table, derived via immunoSEQ multiplex PCR, lists solely in-frame clones and lacks some. Of about 95,000 clones in the sample, under 90% were seen once. Sequencing used blood, obtained before dendritic cell vaccination. Receptors originate from a human donor with glioblastoma.

By share, this clone counts as medium-sized. The rearrangement links TRBV4-3 to TRBJ2-7, with 14 bases fitting TRBD2. Trimming at V came to 5 bases and at J to 4 bases, leaving 10 bases not matched to a gene. Germline values: CDR1 LGHNA, CDR2 YSLEER. This CDR3 comprises 17 residues. CDR3 in DNA: TGCGCCAGCAGCAGTCTGGGACTAGCGGGAGAAGGTTACGAGCAGTACTTC. Protein sequence: CASSSLGLAGEGYEQYF.

DNA for the CDR3: TGCGCCAGCAGCCAGCTAGCGGGGGGACAAGAGACCCAGTACTTC. The encoded protein is CASSQLAGGQETQYF. The rearrangement joins TRBV4-1 to TRBJ2-5; 11 bases fit TRBD2. Germline V gene sequence: CDR1 MGHRA, CDR2 YSYEKL. This CDR3 contains 15 residues. After removal of 3 bases from V and 2 bases from J, the junction contained 2 bases not matched to a gene.

The chain has TRBV4-1 and TRBJ2-7; 7 bases fit TRBD1. This CDR3 spans 15 amino acids. The germline V gene has CDR1 MGHRA and CDR2 YSYEKL. Trimming removed 1 base from V and 3 bases from J; junction bases left unmatched: 6. In nucleotides, the CDR3 is TGCGCCAGCAGCCAAGTAAGGGGGCAAGACTACGAGCAGTACTTC. Residues: CASSQVRGQDYEQYF.

The chain couples TRBV30 to TRBJ1-3, with unresolved D. The length of the CDR3 is 14 residues. Germline V gene data show CDR1 as GTSNPN and CDR2 as SVGIG (reference sequence). The V end was cut by 4 bases, the J end by 0 bases, with 10 bases between. The CDR3 DNA reads TGTGCCTGGACGACGGGAGACTCTGGAAACACCATATATTTT. This codes for CAWTTGDSGNTIYF.

This clone was counted a single time. The chain carries TRBV12-5 and TRBJ1-2, with unresolved D. CDR3 length: 13 residues. V was shortened by 6 bases and J by 5 bases, with 13 bases between the two germline ends. The germline V gene encodes CDR1 LGHNT and CDR2 FRNRAP. The DNA for the CDR3 is TGTGCTAGTGGACAGCCCCTATCGTATGGCTACACCTTC. This sequence encodes CASGQPLSYGYTF. The entire variable domain, with the rest obtained from reference TRBV12-5 and TRBJ1-2, is as follows: DARVTQTPRHKVTEMGQEVTMRCQPILGHNTVFWYRQTMMQGLELLAYFRNRAPLDDSGMPKDRFSAEMPDATLATLKIQPSEPRDSAVYFCASGQPLSYGYTFGSGTRLTVV.

V gene TRBV5-4 combines with J gene TRBJ2-2; D is ambiguous. The CDR3 is 14 amino acids. V lost 0 bases and J lost 1, with 4 bases in between. Germline V CDR1 and CDR2: SGHNT, YYREEE (reference sequence). The CDR3 DNA reads as TGTGCCAGCAGCTTGGAACTGAACACCGGGGAGCTGTTTTTT. Amino acids: CASSLELNTGELFF.

The gene calls are TRBV5-1 and TRBJ1-1; possible D gene TRBD1, 5 bases. Trimming took 1 base from V and 8 from J, leaving 12 bases between them. Germline V lookup: CDR1 SGHRS, CDR2 YFSETQ. The CDR3 totals 13 residues. DNA of the CDR3: TGCGCCAGCAGCTTGTTAGGGGAGGTCGAAGCTTTCTTT. This encodes CASSLLGEVEAFF.